Here is one T cell receptor (beta chain) with its context. What it binds is not known. This entry comes from a study of T cell responses to AZD1222 COVID-19 vaccine. The repertoire was sequenced with immunoSEQ multiplex PCR; TCRdb's copy has only in-frame clones and lacks some. The sample has over 60,000 clones, 60% to 85% seen once; the top ten hold 23%. Whole-study findings and limits: White British donors predominated, females outnumbered males, and clonal diversity was possibly underestimated. Following two doses of AZD1222, Spike-specific TCR breadth and depth rose. The study reported that nearly half of spike-specific TCRs target unmutated variant regions. It was only five to seven AZD1222 recipients who were seropositive at baseline.

This CDR3 is built from 16 residues. Germline V lookup: CDR1 SNHLY, CDR2 FYNNEI. Germline trimming cut 7 bases from V and 6 bases from J; bases unmatched to any gene: 17. The V gene is TRBV2, the J gene TRBJ1-2, with 7 positions matching TRBD1. The sequence derives from an adult in good health. Sequencing was performed on peripheral blood, taken on day 0 of MenACWY control vaccination. Written as DNA, the CDR3 is TGTGCCAGCAACCTCATAGGTGGAGGGGGCTGGGATGGCTACACCTTC. Encoded protein: CASNLIGGGGWDGYTF.